Listed below are T cell receptor beta chains from one sample, sequenced in a study of radiotherapy plus CTLA-4 blockade in lung cancer. Produced via immunoSEQ multiplex PCR; TCRdb's table is partial and in-frame only. Of roughly 44,000 clones detected, about 88% appear once; the ten largest clones hold 7.8%. The source material was peripheral blood, sampled from a patient treated with radiotherapy plus ipilimumab. These receptors all stem from a human donor with non-small cell lung cancer whose response to radiotherapy plus ipilimumab could not be evaluated. Both conserved end residues are part of each CDR3. D genes are given only for firm matches. Clone size is given for some rows only: seen once, a few or many times, or a class if the clone is expanded.

d_call,j_call,cdr3_length,clone_size,v_call,cdr3_aa,cdr3_nt
TRBD2,TRBJ2-1,15,-,TRBV9,CASSVVGRSYNEQFF,TGTGCCAGCAGCGTAGTCGGGAGGAGTTACAATGAGCAGTTCTTC
-,TRBJ2-5,14,-,TRBV19,CASSIGRVREPQYF,TGTGCCAGTAGTATAGGCAGGGTCCGAGAGCCCCAGTACTTC
-,TRBJ2-7,15,-,TRBV19,CASSIRASDSYEQYF,TGTGCCAGTAGTATTCGGGCTAGCGACTCCTACGAGCAGTACTTC
-,TRBJ1-1,15,-,TRBV7-2,CASSLTGGAGTEAFF,TGTGCCAGCAGCTTAACGGGGGGCGCCGGAACTGAAGCTTTCTTT
TRBD1,TRBJ2-7,15,once,TRBV5-1,CASSAPEGQPNEQYF,TGCGCCAGCAGTGCGCCCGAGGGACAGCCCAACGAGCAGTACTTC
-,TRBJ2-5,12,-,TRBV6-6,CASTEGAETQYF,TGTGCCAGCACGGAGGGGGCAGAGACCCAGTACTTC
-,TRBJ1-5,14,-,TRBV28,CASSFAGGNQPQHF,TGTGCCAGCAGTTTTGCGGGGGGCAATCAGCCCCAGCATTTT
-,TRBJ2-1,17,once,TRBV7-2,CASSPLFGRQASNEQFF,TGTGCCAGCAGCCCTCTCTTCGGGCGACAGGCCTCCAATGAGCAGTTCTTC
-,TRBJ1-3,15,once,TRBV10-1,CASSESASSGNTIYF,TGCGCCAGCAGTGAGTCGGCATCCTCTGGAAACACCATATATTTT
-,TRBJ1-1,11,-,TRBV28,CATRAGTEAFF,TGTGCCACGCGGGCGGGCACTGAAGCTTTCTTT
-,TRBJ2-2,13,medium-sized,TRBV25-1,CASSDSVTGELFF,TGTGCCAGCAGTGATTCAGTCACCGGGGAGCTGTTTTTT
-,TRBJ2-3,15,-,TRBV9,CASSVQLRGGDTQYF,TGTGCCAGCAGCGTCCAGCTTAGGGGGGGGGATACGCAGTATTTT
-,TRBJ1-1,13,-,TRBV5-1,CASSFDRNTEAFF,TGCGCCAGCAGCTTCGACAGGAACACTGAAGCTTTCTTT
TRBD1,TRBJ1-4,15,-,TRBV11-3,CARYRGLPTNEKLFF,TGTGCCAGATACAGGGGGCTGCCCACTAATGAAAAACTGTTTTTT
TRBD1,TRBJ1-5,13,-,TRBV6-6,CASSKGDRQPQHF,TGTGCCAGCAGTAAGGGGGACAGACAGCCCCAGCATTTT
-,TRBJ2-3,15,-,TRBV5-6,CASSRERPDWDTQYF,TGTGCCAGCAGTAGGGAGCGGCCTGACTGGGATACGCAGTATTTT
-,TRBJ1-3,15,-,TRBV19,CASSIGGRSFNTIYF,TGTGCCAGTAGTATAGGAGGCCGCTCTTTTAACACCATATATTTT
-,TRBJ1-1,15,-,TRBV30,CAWSVNSGHHTEAFF,TGTGCCTGGAGTGTTAATTCGGGACATCACACTGAAGCTTTCTTT
-,TRBJ1-4,16,once,TRBV5-5,CASSNRQAPQNEKLFF,TGTGCCAGCAGCAACCGACAGGCGCCCCAAAATGAAAAACTGTTTTTT
-,TRBJ2-2,16,-,TRBV30,CAWTVNRLLNTGELFF,TGTGCCTGGACCGTGAACCGACTCTTGAACACCGGGGAGCTGTTTTTT
TRBD2,TRBJ2-3,17,-,TRBV7-6,CASSPGLAGGQKDTQYF,TGTGCCAGCAGCCCAGGACTAGCGGGGGGGCAGAAAGATACGCAGTATTTT
-,TRBJ2-5,14,-,TRBV7-2,CASRLRSAQETQYF,TGTGCCAGCAGGTTACGGTCAGCGCAAGAGACCCAGTACTTC
-,TRBJ2-7,13,-,TRBV6-5,CASSLGYSYEQYF,TGTGCCAGCAGCCTCGGTTACTCCTACGAGCAGTACTTC
TRBD2,TRBJ2-1,17,-,TRBV27,CASSSRGSGGGYNEQFF,TGTGCCAGCAGTTCCCGGGGTAGCGGGGGGGGATACAATGAGCAGTTCTTC
-,TRBJ1-1,13,-,TRBV5-1,CASSKDRNTEAFF,TGCGCCAGCAGCAAAGATAGGAACACTGAAGCTTTCTTT
-,TRBJ2-3,16,-,TRBV5-1,CASSPGRGTVGDTQYF,TGCGCCAGCAGCCCGGGTCGCGGCACGGTCGGGGATACGCAGTATTTT
-,TRBJ1-1,15,-,TRBV15,CATSREHRRSTEAFF,TGTGCCACCAGCAGAGAGCACCGTCGGAGCACTGAAGCTTTCTTT
-,TRBJ1-4,14,once,TRBV4-1,CASSQDPVWEKLFF,TGCGCCAGCAGCCAAGACCCGGTGTGGGAAAAACTGTTTTTT
TRBD2,TRBJ2-1,14,-,TRBV27,CASSSGLGVEEQFF,TGTGCCAGCAGTTCGGGACTAGGGGTAGAGGAGCAGTTCTTC
-,TRBJ2-3,13,-,TRBV10-3,CATSPDSADTQYF,TGTGCCACCTCTCCCGACAGCGCAGATACGCAGTATTTT
TRBD1,TRBJ1-2,15,-,TRBV28,CASVEGARSFNGYTF,TGTGCCAGCGTGGAGGGGGCGCGGAGTTTTAATGGCTACACCTTC
TRBD1,TRBJ1-6,17,once,TRBV7-8,CASSFYAGTGSGSPLHF,TGTGCCAGCAGCTTTTATGCCGGGACAGGGTCCGGATCACCCCTCCACTTT
TRBD1,TRBJ1-5,15,-,TRBV2,CASSSGQGSNQPQHF,TGTGCCAGCAGTTCAGGACAGGGGAGCAATCAGCCCCAGCATTTT
-,TRBJ2-1,14,-,TRBV19,CASSILGRVNEQFF,TGTGCCAGTAGTATATTGGGCAGGGTCAATGAGCAGTTCTTC
TRBD1,TRBJ2-7,19,-,TRBV19,CASSIVGSGQGSLPYEQYF,TGTGCCAGTAGTATAGTTGGGTCGGGACAGGGGTCCCTCCCCTACGAGCAGTACTTC
-,TRBJ2-7,14,few,TRBV30,CAWSVGAFAYEQYF,TGTGCCTGGAGTGTCGGAGCGTTCGCCTACGAGCAGTACTTC
TRBD1,TRBJ2-5,15,-,TRBV5-4,CASSSGTGSQETQYF,TGTGCCAGCAGCTCCGGGACAGGGTCACAAGAGACCCAGTACTTC
-,TRBJ2-7,15,few,TRBV5-1,CASSQLPGSSYEQYF,TGCGCCAGCAGTCAACTCCCGGGGTCCTCCTACGAGCAGTACTTC
-,TRBJ1-1,15,-,TRBV6-5,CASSYRQGTETEAFF,TGTGCCAGCAGTTATCGCCAGGGGACGGAAACTGAAGCTTTCTTT
TRBD1,TRBJ2-7,15,-,TRBV28,CASSWGGTALLEQYF,TGTGCCAGCAGTTGGGGTGGGACAGCCCTTTTGGAGCAGTACTTC
-,TRBJ1-3,15,-,TRBV7-8,CASSFDGQRQNTIYF,TGTGCCAGCAGCTTTGACGGACAGCGGCAAAACACCATATATTTT
TRBD1,TRBJ1-4,11,once,TRBV28,CASSSGGKLFF,TGTGCCAGCAGTTCAGGGGGGAAACTGTTTTTT
-,TRBJ1-2,15,-,TRBV19,CASSYEQGPSYGYTF,TGTGCCAGTAGCTACGAACAGGGCCCATCCTATGGCTACACCTTC
TRBD1,TRBJ1-1,13,-,TRBV5-1,CASTDRAHDEAFF,TGCGCCAGTACCGACAGGGCGCACGATGAAGCTTTCTTT
TRBD2,TRBJ2-7,15,-,TRBV5-1,CASRTGSGRSYEQYF,TGCGCCAGCAGAACGGGAAGCGGGAGATCGTACGAGCAGTACTTC
-,TRBJ2-1,16,-,TRBV19,CASSISATGPYNEQFF,TGTGCCAGTAGTATTTCGGCAACAGGGCCCTACAATGAGCAGTTCTTC
TRBD1,TRBJ2-1,16,once,TRBV11-2,CASSATGTGGWNEQFF,TGTGCCAGCAGCGCCACCGGGACAGGGGGCTGGAATGAGCAGTTCTTC
-,TRBJ2-7,13,-,TRBV29-1,CSVQDHLSYEQYF,TGCAGCGTTCAAGACCACCTATCCTACGAGCAGTACTTC
-,TRBJ2-2,13,once,TRBV9,CASSVLETGELFF,TGTGCCAGCAGCGTACTAGAAACCGGGGAGCTGTTTTTT
TRBD2,TRBJ2-4,16,-,TRBV10-2,CASSESIAGPSNIQYF,TGCGCCAGCAGTGAGTCGATAGCGGGCCCCAGTAACATTCAGTACTTC
TRBD1,TRBJ2-3,14,-,TRBV5-1,CASSPRTGQDTQYF,TGCGCCAGCAGCCCCAGGACAGGTCAAGATACGCAGTATTTT
-,TRBJ1-2,14,-,TRBV15,CATSQETGMGGYTF,TGTGCCACCAGCCAAGAGACCGGGATGGGAGGCTACACCTTC
-,TRBJ1-2,13,-,TRBV7-2,CASSSTSFEGYTF,TGTGCCAGCAGCTCAACGTCGTTCGAGGGCTACACCTTC
TRBD2,TRBJ2-5,17,-,TRBV7-2,CASSPAPAGGYQETQYF,TGTGCCAGCAGCCCAGCCCCGGCGGGGGGGTACCAAGAGACCCAGTACTTC
-,TRBJ1-2,17,-,TRBV7-9,CASSLVELSGSRYGYTF,TGTGCCAGCAGCTTAGTGGAGTTATCCGGGTCGAGATATGGCTACACCTTC
-,TRBJ1-5,14,-,TRBV7-2,CASSQGGGDQPQHF,TGTGCCAGCAGCCAGGGAGGGGGGGATCAGCCCCAGCATTTT
TRBD1,TRBJ1-1,13,once,TRBV6-5,CASSYPRGTEAFF,TGTGCCAGCAGTTATCCCAGGGGGACTGAAGCTTTCTTT
-,TRBJ2-5,12,-,TRBV6-5,CASSYNLETQYF,TGTGCCAGCAGTTATAACTTAGAGACCCAGTACTTC
TRBD1,TRBJ2-1,14,-,TRBV7-6,CASSFPGQNNEQFF,TGTGCCAGCAGCTTCCCGGGACAGAACAATGAGCAGTTCTTC
TRBD2,TRBJ2-5,18,-,TRBV19,CASSRAGTSGARGETQYF,TGTGCCAGTAGTAGGGCCGGGACTAGCGGCGCCCGAGGGGAGACCCAGTACTTC